The source of this T cell receptor (beta chain) is a study of PD-L1 blockade in urothelial cancer. Overall study context: Patients commenced atezolizumab in 2014, and it was given at 1,200 mg intravenously every 3 weeks. Median T cell yield from blood was 110,000 to 150,000.

Study conclusions and caveats: Tumor-associated clones in the blood of durable-benefit patients grew more at 3 weeks.

Indicated time point: peripheral blood 6 weeks after treatment start. Peripheral blood mononuclear cells were collected from every patient before and during treatment, yielding between 1 and 8 samples per patient. Measured with immunoSEQ multiplex PCR; TCRdb has only the in-frame clones, and not every one. This sample yields more than 40,000 clones, of which roughly 85% are seen a single time; over 12% belongs to the top ten. The V end lost 4 bases, the J end lost 2 bases, and 17 bases lay between the germline ends. CDR1 and CDR2 from the germline V gene are LNHDA and SQIVND (reference sequence). This CDR3 is 16 amino acids long. Comments on this clone: Its antigen remains unknown.

The chain joins TRBV19 to TRBJ1-2; maybe TRBD1 (6 bases). Specimen: PBMCs, collected around atezolizumab (anti-PD-L1) treatment. This receptor was identified in a man in his fifties or sixties with urothelial cancer. In DNA form, the CDR3 reads TGTGCCAGTAGTAGTAATCAGGCGGGGGCGAACTATGGCTACACCTTC. Translation gives CASSSNQAGANYGYTF.